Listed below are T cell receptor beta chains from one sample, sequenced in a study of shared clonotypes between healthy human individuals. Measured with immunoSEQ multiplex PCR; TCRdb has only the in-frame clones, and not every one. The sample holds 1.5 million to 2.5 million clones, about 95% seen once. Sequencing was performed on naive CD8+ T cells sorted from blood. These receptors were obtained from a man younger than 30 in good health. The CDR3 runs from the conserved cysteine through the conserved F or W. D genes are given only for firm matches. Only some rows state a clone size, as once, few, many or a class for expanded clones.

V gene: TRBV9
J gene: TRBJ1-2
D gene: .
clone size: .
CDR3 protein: CASSPGAFYGYTF
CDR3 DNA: TGTGCCAGCAGCCCAGGGGCTTTCTATGGCTACACCTTC

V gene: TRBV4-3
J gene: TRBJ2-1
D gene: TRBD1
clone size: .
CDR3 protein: CASSQTDRGTYNEQFF
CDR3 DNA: TGCGCCAGCAGCCAAACAGACAGGGGAACCTACAATGAGCAGTTCTTC

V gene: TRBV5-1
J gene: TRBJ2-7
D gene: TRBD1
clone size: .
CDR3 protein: CASSLEGQGGEQYF
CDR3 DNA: TGCGCCAGCAGCTTGGAAGGACAGGGTGGTGAGCAGTACTTC

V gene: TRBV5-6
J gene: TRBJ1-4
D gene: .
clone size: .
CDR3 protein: CASSNEWGGGTNEKLFF
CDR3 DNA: TGTGCCAGCAGCAATGAATGGGGGGGAGGCACTAATGAAAAACTGTTTTTT

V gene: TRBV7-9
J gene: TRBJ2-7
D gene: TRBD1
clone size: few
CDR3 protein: CASSLWGQGENEQYF
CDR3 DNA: TGTGCCAGCAGCTTATGGGGGCAGGGGGAAAACGAGCAGTACTTC

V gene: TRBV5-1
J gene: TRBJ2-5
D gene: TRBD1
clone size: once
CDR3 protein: CASSFRTGGAGETQYF
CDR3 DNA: TGCGCCAGCAGCTTTAGGACAGGGGGCGCCGGAGAGACCCAGTACTTC

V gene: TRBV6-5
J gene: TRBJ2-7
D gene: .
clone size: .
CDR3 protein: CASSYGGVTYEQYF
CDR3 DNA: TGTGCCAGCAGTTACGGTGGCGTAACCTACGAGCAGTACTTC

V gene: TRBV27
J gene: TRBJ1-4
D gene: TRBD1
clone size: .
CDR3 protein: CASSLQGAREKLFF
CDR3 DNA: TGTGCCAGCAGTTTACAGGGGGCGCGTGAAAAACTGTTTTTT

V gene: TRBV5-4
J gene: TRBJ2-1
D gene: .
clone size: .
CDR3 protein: CASSLGRDNEQFF
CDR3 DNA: TGTGCCAGCAGCTTGGGCCGGGACAATGAGCAGTTCTTC

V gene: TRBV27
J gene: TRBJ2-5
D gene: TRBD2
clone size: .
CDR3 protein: CASSYLAGQETQYF
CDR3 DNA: TGTGCCAGCAGTTATCTAGCGGGGCAAGAGACCCAGTACTTC

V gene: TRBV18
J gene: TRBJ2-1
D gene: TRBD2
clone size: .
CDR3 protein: CASSPILLAGLTWDEQFF
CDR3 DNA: TGTGCCAGCTCACCGATATTACTAGCGGGGCTGACTTGGGATGAGCAGTTCTTC

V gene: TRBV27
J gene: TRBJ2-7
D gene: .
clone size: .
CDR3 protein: CASSLSPVYGEQYF
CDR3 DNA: TGTGCCAGCAGTTTATCTCCTGTTTATGGGGAGCAGTACTTC

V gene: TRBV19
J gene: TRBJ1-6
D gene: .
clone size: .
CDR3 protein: CASSPTATNSPLHF
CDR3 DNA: TGTGCCAGTAGCCCCACAGCCACGAATTCACCCCTCCACTTT

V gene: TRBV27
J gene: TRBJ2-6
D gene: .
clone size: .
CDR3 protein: CASRVRGGANVLTF
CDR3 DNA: TGTGCCAGCAGGGTCAGGGGTGGGGCCAACGTCCTGACTTTC

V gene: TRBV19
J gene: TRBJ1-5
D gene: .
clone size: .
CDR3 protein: CASSIVPPNQPQHF
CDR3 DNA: TGTGCCAGTAGTATAGTACCCCCAAATCAGCCCCAGCATTTT

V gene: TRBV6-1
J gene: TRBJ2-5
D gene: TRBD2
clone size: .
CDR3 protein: CASSDPWVLAGEETQYF
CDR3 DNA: TGTGCCAGCAGTGACCCGTGGGTCCTAGCGGGAGAAGAGACCCAGTACTTC

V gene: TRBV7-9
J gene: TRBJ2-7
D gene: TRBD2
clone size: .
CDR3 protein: CASSPPLRAGDHEQYF
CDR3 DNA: TGTGCCAGCAGCCCCCCCCTCAGAGCGGGAGACCACGAGCAGTACTTC

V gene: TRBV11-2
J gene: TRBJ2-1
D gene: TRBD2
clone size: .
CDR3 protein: CASSILTSGGGNEQFF
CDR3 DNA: TGTGCCAGCAGCATACTTACTAGCGGGGGAGGCAATGAGCAGTTCTTC

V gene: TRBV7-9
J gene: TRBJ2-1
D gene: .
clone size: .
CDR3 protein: CASSLTDNEQFF
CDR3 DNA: TGTGCCAGCAGCCTTACGGACAATGAGCAGTTCTTC

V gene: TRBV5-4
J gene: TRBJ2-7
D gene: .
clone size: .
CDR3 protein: CASSLKNEQYF
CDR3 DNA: TGTGCCAGCAGCTTGAAGAACGAGCAGTACTTC

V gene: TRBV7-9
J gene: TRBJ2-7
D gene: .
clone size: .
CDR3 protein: CASSLGAGADYEQYF
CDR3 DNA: TGTGCCAGCAGCCTAGGTGCTGGGGCAGACTACGAGCAGTACTTC

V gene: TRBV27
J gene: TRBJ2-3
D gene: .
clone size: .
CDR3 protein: CASSLIGGSTDTQYF
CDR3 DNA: TGTGCCAGCAGTTTAATCGGAGGAAGCACAGATACGCAGTATTTT

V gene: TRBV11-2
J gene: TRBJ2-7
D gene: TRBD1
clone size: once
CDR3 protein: CASSLAGTGGEEQYF
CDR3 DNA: TGTGCCAGCAGCTTAGCGGGGACAGGGGGGGAAGAGCAGTACTTC

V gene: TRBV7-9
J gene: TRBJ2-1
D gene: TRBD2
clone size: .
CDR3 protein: CASTSPGGANEQFF
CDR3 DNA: TGTGCCAGCACCTCACCCGGGGGGGCCAATGAGCAGTTCTTC

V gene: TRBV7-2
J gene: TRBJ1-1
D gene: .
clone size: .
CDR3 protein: CASSLVVAYEAFF
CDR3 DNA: TGTGCCAGCAGCTTAGTAGTCGCATATGAAGCTTTCTTT

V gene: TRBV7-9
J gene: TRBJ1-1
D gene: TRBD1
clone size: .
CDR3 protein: CASSYSDRGNTEAFF
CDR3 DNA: TGTGCCAGCAGCTACTCGGACAGGGGGAACACTGAAGCTTTCTTT

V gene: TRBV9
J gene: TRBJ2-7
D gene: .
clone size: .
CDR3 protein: CASSTTGGRSEQYF
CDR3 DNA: TGTGCCAGCAGCACCACCGGGGGACGATCCGAGCAGTACTTC

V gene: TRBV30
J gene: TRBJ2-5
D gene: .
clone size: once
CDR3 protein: CAWSPFTGPGGETQYF
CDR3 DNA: TGTGCCTGGAGTCCATTTACGGGACCTGGGGGGGAGACCCAGTACTTC

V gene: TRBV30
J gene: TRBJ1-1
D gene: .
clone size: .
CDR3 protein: CAWSSGGLGTEAFF
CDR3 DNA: TGTGCCTGGAGTTCCGGGGGGTTGGGCACTGAAGCTTTCTTT

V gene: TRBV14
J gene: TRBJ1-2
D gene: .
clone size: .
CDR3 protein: CASSQDVGYYGYTF
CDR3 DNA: TGTGCCAGCAGCCAAGATGTAGGGTACTATGGCTACACCTTC

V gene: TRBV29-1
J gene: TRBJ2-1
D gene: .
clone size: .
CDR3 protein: CSAAVDNEQFF
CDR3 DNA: TGCAGCGCCGCAGTGGACAATGAGCAGTTCTTC

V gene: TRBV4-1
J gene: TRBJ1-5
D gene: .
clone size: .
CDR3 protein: CASSQEGLMGLVQPQHF
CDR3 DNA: TGCGCCAGCAGCCAAGAAGGACTGATGGGGCTGGTTCAGCCCCAGCATTTT

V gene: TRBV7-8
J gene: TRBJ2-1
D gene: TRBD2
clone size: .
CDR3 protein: CASSLWQRDYDADEQFF
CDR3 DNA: TGTGCCAGCAGCTTATGGCAGCGGGACTATGATGCGGATGAGCAGTTCTTC

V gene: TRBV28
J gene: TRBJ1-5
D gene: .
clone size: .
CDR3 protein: CASRTMTIGKDSNQPQHF
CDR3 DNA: TGTGCCAGCAGGACCATGACCATTGGTAAGGATAGCAATCAGCCCCAGCATTTT

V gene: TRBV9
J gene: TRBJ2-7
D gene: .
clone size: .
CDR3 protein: CARSLGGGLYEQYF
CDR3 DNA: TGTGCCCGCAGCCTTGGGGGGGGCCTCTACGAGCAGTACTTC

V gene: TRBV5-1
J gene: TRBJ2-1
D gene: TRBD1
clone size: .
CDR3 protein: CASSLWTGPNEQFF
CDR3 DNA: TGCGCCAGCAGCTTATGGACAGGGCCGAATGAGCAGTTCTTC

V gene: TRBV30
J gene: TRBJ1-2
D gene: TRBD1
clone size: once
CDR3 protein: CAWMSDRAYGYTF
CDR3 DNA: TGTGCCTGGATGTCTGACAGGGCCTATGGCTACACCTTC

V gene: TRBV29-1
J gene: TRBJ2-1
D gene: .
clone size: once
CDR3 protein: CSVDNEQFF
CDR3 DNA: TGCAGCGTGGACAATGAGCAGTTCTTC

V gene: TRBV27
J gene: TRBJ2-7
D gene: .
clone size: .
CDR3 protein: CASSLSADYEQYF
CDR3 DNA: TGTGCCAGCAGTTTATCCGCAGACTACGAGCAGTACTTC

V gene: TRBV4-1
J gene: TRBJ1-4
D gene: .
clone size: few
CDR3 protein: CASSQADRLFF
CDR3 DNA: TGCGCCAGCAGCCAAGCGGACCGACTGTTTTTT

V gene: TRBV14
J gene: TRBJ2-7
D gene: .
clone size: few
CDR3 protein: CASSQWRSSYEQYF
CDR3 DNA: TGTGCCAGCAGCCAATGGAGGAGCTCCTACGAGCAGTACTTC